The entry that follows covers one T cell receptor (beta chain) sequence. Sequencing used immunoSEQ multiplex PCR; TCRdb keeps in-frame clones, though not all of them. Of under 200,000 clones in the sample, 85% to 95% are singletons; the top ten hold more than 0.065%. From germline, CDR1 is MNHEY and CDR2 SMNVEV (reference sequence). CDR3 size: 13 residues. Trimming shortened V by 2 bases and J by 5 bases, and 9 bases separated the two germline ends. This entry belongs to a study of shared clonotypes between healthy human individuals. The receptor's source is a woman in her 30s in good health. This chain joins TRBV27 and TRBJ2-5, with D hard to call. The specimen sequenced was naive CD4+ T cells sorted from blood. Subset reported: CD45RA+ positively selected. CDR3 DNA: TGTGCCAGCAGTTTACAAGTCAGCGAGACCCAGTACTTC. Encoded protein: CASSLQVSETQYF.